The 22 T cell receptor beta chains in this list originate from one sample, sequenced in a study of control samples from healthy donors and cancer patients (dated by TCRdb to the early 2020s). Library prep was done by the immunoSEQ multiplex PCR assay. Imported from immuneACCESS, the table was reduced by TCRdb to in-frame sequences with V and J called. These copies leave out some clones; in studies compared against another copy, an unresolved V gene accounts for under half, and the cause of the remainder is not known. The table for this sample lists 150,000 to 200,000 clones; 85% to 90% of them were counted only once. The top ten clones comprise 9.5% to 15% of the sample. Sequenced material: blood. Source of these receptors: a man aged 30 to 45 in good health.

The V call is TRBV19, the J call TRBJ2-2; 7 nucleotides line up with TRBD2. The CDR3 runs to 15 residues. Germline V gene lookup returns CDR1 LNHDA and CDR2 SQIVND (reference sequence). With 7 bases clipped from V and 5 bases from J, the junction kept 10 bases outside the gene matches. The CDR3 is CASMAGVRWTGELFF. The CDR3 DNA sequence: TGTGCCAGTATGGCGGGAGTGCGGTGGACCGGGGAGCTGTTTTTT.

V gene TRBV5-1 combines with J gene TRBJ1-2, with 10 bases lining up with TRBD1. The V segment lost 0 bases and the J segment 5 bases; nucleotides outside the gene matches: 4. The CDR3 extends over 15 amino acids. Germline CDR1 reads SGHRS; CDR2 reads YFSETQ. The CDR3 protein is CASSLGGTGEYGYTF. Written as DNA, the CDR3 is TGCGCCAGCAGCTTGGGTGGGACAGGGGAGTATGGCTACACCTTC.

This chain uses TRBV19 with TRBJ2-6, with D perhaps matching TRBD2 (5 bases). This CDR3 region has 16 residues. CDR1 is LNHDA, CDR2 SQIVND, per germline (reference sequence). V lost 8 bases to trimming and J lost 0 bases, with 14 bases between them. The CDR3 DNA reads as TGTGCCAGTCGAAGACTGACTAACTCTGGGGCCAACGTCCTGACTTTC. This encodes CASRRLTNSGANVLTF.

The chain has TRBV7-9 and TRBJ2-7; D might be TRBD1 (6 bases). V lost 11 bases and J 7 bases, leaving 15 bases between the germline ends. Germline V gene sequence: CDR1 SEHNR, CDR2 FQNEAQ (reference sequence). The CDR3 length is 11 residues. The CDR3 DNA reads TGTGCCGTTGACAGGACGGGGGAGCAGTACTTC. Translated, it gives CAVDRTGEQYF.

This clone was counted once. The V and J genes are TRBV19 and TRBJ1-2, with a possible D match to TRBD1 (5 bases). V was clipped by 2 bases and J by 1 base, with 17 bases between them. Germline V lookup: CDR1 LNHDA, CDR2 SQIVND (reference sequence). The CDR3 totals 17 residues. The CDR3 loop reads CASSIKVGAGGNYGYTF. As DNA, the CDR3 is TGTGCCAGTAGTATAAAGGTTGGGGCGGGGGGTAACTATGGCTACACCTTC. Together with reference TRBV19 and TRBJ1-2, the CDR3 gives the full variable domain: DGGITQSPKYLFRKEGQNVTLSCEQNLNHDAMYWYRQDPGQGLRLIYYSQIVNDFQKGDIAEGYSVSREKKESFPLTVTSAQKNPTAFYLCASSIKVGAGGNYGYTFGSGTRLTVV.

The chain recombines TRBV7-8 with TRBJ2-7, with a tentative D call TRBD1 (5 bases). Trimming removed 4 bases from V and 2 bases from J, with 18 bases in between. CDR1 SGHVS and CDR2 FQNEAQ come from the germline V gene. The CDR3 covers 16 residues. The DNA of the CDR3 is TGTGCCAGCAGCTACCTACAGGCCTTGCGTCCCTACGAGCAGTACTTC. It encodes CASSYLQALRPYEQYF.

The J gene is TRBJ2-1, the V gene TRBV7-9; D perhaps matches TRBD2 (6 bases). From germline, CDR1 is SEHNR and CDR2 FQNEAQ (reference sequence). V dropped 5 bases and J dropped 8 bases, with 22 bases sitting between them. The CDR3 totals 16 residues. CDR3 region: CASSVLKRANGDEQFF. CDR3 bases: TGTGCCAGCAGCGTACTAAAGCGGGCGAATGGTGATGAGCAGTTCTTC.

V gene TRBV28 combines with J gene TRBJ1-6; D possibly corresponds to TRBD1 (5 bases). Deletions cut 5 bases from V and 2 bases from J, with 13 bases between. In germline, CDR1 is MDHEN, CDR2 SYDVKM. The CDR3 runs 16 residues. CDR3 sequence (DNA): TGTGCCAGCAGTACCCCCAGGGAGCCCTATAATTCACCCCTCCACTTT. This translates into CASSTPREPYNSPLHF.

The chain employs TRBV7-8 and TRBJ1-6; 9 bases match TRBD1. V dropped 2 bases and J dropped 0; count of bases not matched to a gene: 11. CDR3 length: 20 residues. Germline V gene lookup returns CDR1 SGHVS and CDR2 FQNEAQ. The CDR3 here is CASSLNSPGQGYSYNSPLHF. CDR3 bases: TGTGCCAGCAGCTTAAATTCCCCGGGACAGGGATACTCCTATAATTCACCCCTCCACTTT.

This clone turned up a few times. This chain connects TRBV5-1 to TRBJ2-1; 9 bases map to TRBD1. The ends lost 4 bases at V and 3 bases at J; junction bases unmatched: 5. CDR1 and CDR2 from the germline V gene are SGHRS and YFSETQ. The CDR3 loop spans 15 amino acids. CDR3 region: CASSPDRGGYNEQFF. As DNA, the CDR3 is TGCGCCAGCAGCCCCGACAGGGGGGGCTACAATGAGCAGTTCTTC.

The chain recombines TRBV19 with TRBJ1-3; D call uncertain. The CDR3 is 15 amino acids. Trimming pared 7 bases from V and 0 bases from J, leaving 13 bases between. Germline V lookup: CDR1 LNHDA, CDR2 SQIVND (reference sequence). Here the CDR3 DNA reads TGTGCCAGTAATTCTATAGGTCGCTCTGGAAACACCATATATTTT. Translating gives CASNSIGRSGNTIYF.

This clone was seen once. The CDR3 DNA sequence: TGTGCCAGCAGGGGACAGGGAATGGAGTTCTTC. This codes for CASRGQGMEFF. This sequence joins TRBV6-5 and TRBJ2-1; 9 bases are a match to TRBD1. Trimming took 6 bases from V and 14 from J; bases not matched to a gene: 5. The CDR3 runs 11 residues. Germline V lookup: CDR1 MNHEY, CDR2 SVGAGI.

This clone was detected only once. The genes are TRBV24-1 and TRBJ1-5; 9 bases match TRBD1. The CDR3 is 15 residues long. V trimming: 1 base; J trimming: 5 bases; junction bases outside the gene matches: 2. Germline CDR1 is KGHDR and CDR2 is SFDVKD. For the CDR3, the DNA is TGTGCCACCAGTGATTTTCGGGACAGGGATCAGCCCCAGCATTTT. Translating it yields CATSDFRDRDQPQHF.

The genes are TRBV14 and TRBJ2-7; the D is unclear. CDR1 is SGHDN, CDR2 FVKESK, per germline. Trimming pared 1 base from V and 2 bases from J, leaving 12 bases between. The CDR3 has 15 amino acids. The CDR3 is CASSQGGPLTYEQYF. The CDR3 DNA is TGTGCCAGCAGCCAAGGCGGCCCCCTTACCTACGAGCAGTACTTC.

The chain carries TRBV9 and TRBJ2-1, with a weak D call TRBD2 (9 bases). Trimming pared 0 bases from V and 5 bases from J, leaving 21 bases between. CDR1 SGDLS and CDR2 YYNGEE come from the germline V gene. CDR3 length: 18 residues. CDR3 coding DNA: TGTGCCAGCAGCGTAGCCCCAGGGGGCGGGAGGGCCAACAATGAGCAGTTCTTC. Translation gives CASSVAPGGGRANNEQFF.

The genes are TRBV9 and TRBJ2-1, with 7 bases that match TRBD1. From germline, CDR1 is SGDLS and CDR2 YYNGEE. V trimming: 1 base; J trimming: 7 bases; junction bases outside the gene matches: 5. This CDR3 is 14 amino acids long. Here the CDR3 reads CASSVQGEPNEQFF. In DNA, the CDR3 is TGTGCCAGCAGCGTACAGGGGGAGCCGAATGAGCAGTTCTTC. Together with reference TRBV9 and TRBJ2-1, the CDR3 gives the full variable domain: DSGVTQTPKHLITATGQRVTLRCSPRSGDLSVYWYQQSLDQGLQFLIQYYNGEERAKGNILERFSAQQFPDLHSELNLSSLELGDSALYFCASSVQGEPNEQFFGPGTRLTVL.

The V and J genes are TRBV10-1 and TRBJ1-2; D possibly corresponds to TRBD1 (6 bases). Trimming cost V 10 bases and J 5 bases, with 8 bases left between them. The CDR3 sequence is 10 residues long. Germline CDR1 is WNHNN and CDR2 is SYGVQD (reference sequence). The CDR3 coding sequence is TGCGCCAAAACAGGGTATGGCTACACCTTC. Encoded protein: CAKTGYGYTF.

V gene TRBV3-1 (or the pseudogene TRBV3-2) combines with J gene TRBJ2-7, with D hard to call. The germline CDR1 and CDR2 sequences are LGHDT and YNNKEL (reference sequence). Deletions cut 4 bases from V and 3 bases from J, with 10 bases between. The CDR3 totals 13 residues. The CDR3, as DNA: TGTGCCAGCAGCCTTATCTTGTACTACGAGCAGTACTTC. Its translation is CASSLILYYEQYF.

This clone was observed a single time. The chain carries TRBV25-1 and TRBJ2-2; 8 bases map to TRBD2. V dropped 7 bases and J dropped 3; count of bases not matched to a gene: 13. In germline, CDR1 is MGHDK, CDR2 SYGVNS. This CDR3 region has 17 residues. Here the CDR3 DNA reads TGTGCCAGCAACCCCGGGAGGGCCTTGGTGGACACCGGGGAGCTGTTTTTT. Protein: CASNPGRALVDTGELFF.

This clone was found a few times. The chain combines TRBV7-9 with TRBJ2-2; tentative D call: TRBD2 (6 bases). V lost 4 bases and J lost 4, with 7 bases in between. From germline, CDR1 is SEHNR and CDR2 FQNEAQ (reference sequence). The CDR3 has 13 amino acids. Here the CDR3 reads CASSSGVTGELFF. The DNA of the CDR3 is TGTGCCAGCAGCTCGGGAGTCACCGGGGAGCTGTTTTTT.

The CDR3 nucleotides read TGTGCCAGCAGCTCCCAGGGGGGGAAAGGGAACACTGAAGCTTTCTTT. As protein: CASSSQGGKGNTEAFF. The chain combines TRBV7-2 with TRBJ1-1; TRBD1 agrees at 7 bases. The CDR3 spans 16 residues. Looked up from germline, CDR1 is SGHTA and CDR2 is FQGNSA. After removal of 4 bases from V and 1 base from J, the junction contained 9 bases not matched to a gene.

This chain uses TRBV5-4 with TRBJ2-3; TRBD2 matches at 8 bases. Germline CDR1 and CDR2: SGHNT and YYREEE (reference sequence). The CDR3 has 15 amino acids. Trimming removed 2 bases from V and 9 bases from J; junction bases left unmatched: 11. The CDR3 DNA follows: TGTGCCAGCAGCTTAGCGGGGGCCGAGCGAAAAACGCAGTATTTT. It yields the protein CASSLAGAERKTQYF.